One and the same sample provided the 31 T cell receptor beta chains below, sequenced in a study of blood T cells in healthy people across ages. Combining a sample-barcoded 5' primer with a J-beta primer mix, a second PCR ran for roughly 7 to 12 cycles. TCRdb itself ran the 5' RACE reads through MiXCR, one entry per CDR3 protein. The data show about 1.4 million distinct CDR3 sequences, around 55% seen once. Sequenced input: blood. All receptors derive from a man aged 18 to 30 in good health.

A few counts support this clonotype. This chain joins TRBV4-1 and TRBJ2-5, with D maybe TRBD1 (5 bases). Germline V gives CDR1 MGHRA, CDR2 YSYEKL. This CDR3 has 12 residues. Trimming left V 1 base short and J 9 bases short, with 9 bases between. CDR3 coding DNA: TGCGCCAGCAGCCAAGGTCTAGGGGCCCAGTACTTC. This encodes CASSQGLGAQYF.

The chain couples TRBV20-1 to TRBJ1-5; the match to TRBD1 covers 7 bases. The V and J ends lost 4 bases and 2 bases, in that order; junction bases with no gene match: 2. Germline CDR1 is DFQATT and CDR2 is SNEGSKA (reference sequence). CDR3 length: 13 amino acids. Here the CDR3 DNA reads TGCAGTGCTAACAGGGGAGGCAATCAGCCCCAGCATTTT. Amino acids: CSANRGGNQPQHF.

The rearrangement joins TRBV12-3 or TRBV12-4 to TRBJ2-7; maybe TRBD1 (6 bases). The CDR3 loop spans 14 amino acids. V gave up 5 bases and J gave up 3 bases, with 14 bases separating them. This chain's CDR3 is CASSRTGKNYEQYF. The CDR3 nucleotides read TGTGCCAGCAGTCGAACAGGGAAAAACTACGAGCAGTACTTC.

The V gene is TRBV15, the J gene TRBJ2-7; D may be TRBD1 (6 bases). The CDR3 loop spans 14 amino acids. V was clipped by 6 bases and J by 7 bases, with 19 bases between them. Germline lookup yields CDR1 LNHNV and CDR2 YYDKDF (reference sequence). The DNA of the CDR3 is TGTGCCACCAGGGCCCCAGGGGCCTACAATGAGCAGTACTTC. It encodes CATRAPGAYNEQYF.

As DNA, the CDR3 is TGTGCCAGCAGTCCCCGGACAGGGACTGAAGCTTTCTTT. This sequence encodes CASSPRTGTEAFF. The J gene is TRBJ1-1, the V gene TRBV27; 8 nucleotides agree with TRBD1. CDR1 is MNHEY and CDR2 is SMNVEV in the germline V gene (reference sequence). This CDR3 is 13 amino acids long. With V trimmed by 5 bases and J by 5 bases, 4 bases remained unmatched.

This sequence joins TRBV29-1 and TRBJ2-3; D is uncertain. The CDR3 spans 13 residues. V was cut by 3 bases and J by 3 bases, with 10 bases left in between. Germline V lookup: CDR1 SQVTM, CDR2 ANQGSEA. The CDR3 loop reads CSVDRTPTDTQYF. The CDR3 coding sequence is TGCAGCGTTGACAGAACGCCTACAGATACGCAGTATTTT.

This CDR3 reads CASRETGGSSNQPQHF. The CDR3 DNA sequence: TGTGCCAGCAGGGAGACAGGGGGGAGTAGCAATCAGCCCCAGCATTTT. The J gene is TRBJ1-5, the V gene TRBV2, with 9 bases matching TRBD1. J gave up 0 bases and V 6 bases, and 6 bases lay outside the gene matches. The germline V gene encodes CDR1 SNHLY and CDR2 FYNNEI. CDR3 length: 16 amino acids.

The rearrangement links TRBV7-9 to TRBJ1-2; D gene unclear. Trimming pared 4 bases from V and 7 bases from J, leaving 16 bases between. This CDR3 has 14 amino acids. CDR1 and CDR2 from the germline V gene are SEHNR and FQNEAQ (reference sequence). The CDR3 sequence: CASSYTRGAGGYTF. The DNA of the CDR3 is TGTGCCAGCAGCTACACCCGGGGAGCCGGTGGCTACACCTTC. The whole variable domain, filled in from reference TRBV7-9 and TRBJ1-2, reads DTGVSQNPRHKITKRGQNVTFRCDPISEHNRLYWYRQTLGQGPEFLTYFQNEAQLEKSRLLSDRFSAERPKGSFSTLEIQRTEQGDSAMYLCASSYTRGAGGYTFGSGTRLTVV.

This rearrangement joins TRBV2 to TRBJ2-4; D remains ambiguous. The germline V gene encodes CDR1 SNHLY and CDR2 FYNNEI. With 6 bases removed from V and 1 base from J, the gap between germline ends came to 7 bases. The CDR3 spans 13 residues. The CDR3 DNA is TGTGCCAGCAGACCCCTTGCCAAAAACATTCAGTACTTC. Its protein product is CASRPLAKNIQYF.

The chain carries TRBV11-2 and TRBJ2-5, with 7 positions matching TRBD1. With 7 bases clipped from V and 0 bases from J, the junction kept 5 bases outside the gene matches. The CDR3 covers 14 residues. In germline, CDR1 is SGHAT, CDR2 FQNNGV. CDR3 sequence (DNA): TGTGCCAGCAAAGGACAGGAGTACCAAGAGACCCAGTACTTC. This encodes CASKGQEYQETQYF.

The gene calls are TRBV6-5 and TRBJ1-2; no clear D gene. The CDR3 is 17 residues long. V was cut by 4 bases and J by 5 bases, with 23 bases left in between. Germline V gives CDR1 MNHEY, CDR2 SVGAGI. The DNA for the CDR3 is TGTGCCAGCAGTTCTCCCTCTAGGCGGGTTGAAGAGTATGGCTACACCTTC. It codes for CASSSPSRRVEEYGYTF.

J is TRBJ2-5 and V is TRBV4-1; 9 positions agree with TRBD2. Germline loops: CDR1 MGHRA, CDR2 YSYEKL. The CDR3 length is 15 residues. The ends lost 0 bases at V and 5 bases at J; junction bases unmatched: 4. The CDR3 sequence: CASSQDSGSWETQYF. The CDR3 bases are TGCGCCAGCAGCCAAGATAGCGGGAGCTGGGAGACCCAGTACTTC.

V is TRBV4-1 and J is TRBJ2-1, with 12 bases fitting TRBD2. V gave up 3 bases and J gave up 5 bases; unmatched junction bases: 8. Germline CDR1 reads MGHRA; CDR2 reads YSYEKL. CDR3 length: 17 residues. The CDR3 is CASSHSLAGGLNNEQFF. CDR3 nucleotide sequence: TGCGCCAGCAGCCACTCCCTAGCGGGGGGGTTAAACAATGAGCAGTTCTTC.

The genes are TRBV4-3 and TRBJ2-7; 7 nucleotides match TRBD2. The CDR3 runs 19 residues. V gave up 0 bases and J gave up 3 bases; unmatched junction bases: 17. CDR1 and CDR2 (germline): LGHNA, YSLEER. The CDR3 here is CASSQEGGGPAYTNYEQYF. CDR3 bases: TGCGCCAGCAGCCAAGAGGGGGGGGGACCAGCTTACACGAACTACGAGCAGTACTTC.

The CDR3 is CASSQDPDRGRGKLFF. The CDR3 region has the DNA TGTGCCAGCAGCCAAGATCCAGACAGGGGGCGCGGAAAACTGTTTTTT. The V call is TRBV4-2, the J call TRBJ1-4, with 10 bases fitting TRBD1. Germline lookup yields CDR1 LGHNA and CDR2 YNFKEQ. Trimming took 0 bases from V and 10 from J; bases not matched to a gene: 8. The CDR3 spans 16 residues.

The CDR3 coding sequence is TGTGCCAGCATGGGATTAGAGGCCTATGGCTACACCTTC. It translates to CASMGLEAYGYTF. This chain connects TRBV2 to TRBJ1-2; D is uncertain. The V end lost 7 bases, the J end lost 4 bases, and 13 bases lay between the germline ends. Germline-derived CDR1 and CDR2 are SNHLY and FYNNEI. The CDR3 runs to 13 residues.

V gene TRBV7-9 combines with J gene TRBJ2-5, with D uncertain. The V end lost 5 bases, the J end lost 1 base, and 20 bases lay between the germline ends. Germline V gene lookup returns CDR1 SEHNR and CDR2 FQNEAQ (reference sequence). This CDR3 region has 17 residues. Here the CDR3 DNA reads TGTGCCAGCAGCCCCCGATCAGACAAGGGAACCCAAGAGACCCAGTACTTC. Protein sequence: CASSPRSDKGTQETQYF.

The chain employs TRBV11-2 and TRBJ2-1; D is unclear. In germline, CDR1 is SGHAT, CDR2 FQNNGV. V shed 2 bases and J shed 0 bases, with 11 bases lying between them. This CDR3 contains 16 residues. The CDR3 DNA reads as TGTGCCAGCAGCTTATTGGAGTCTAACTCCTACAATGAGCAGTTCTTC. Amino acid sequence: CASSLLESNSYNEQFF.

The CDR3 DNA reads TGTGCCAGCCAGTACCGGGGGCAGAACCCCTACGAGCAGTACTTC. Its translation is CASQYRGQNPYEQYF. This chain links TRBV19 with TRBJ2-4; D possibly uses TRBD1 or TRBD2 (6 bases each). The DNA end is more similar to TRBJ2-7, so the J call may be wrong. The germline gives CDR1 LNHDA, CDR2 SQIVND (reference sequence). CDR3 length: 15 residues.

The chain links TRBV10-3 to TRBJ2-2; 8 nucleotides line up with TRBD1. CDR3 size: 14 residues. After removal of 10 bases from V and 2 bases from J, the junction contained 6 bases not matched to a gene. The germline CDR1 and CDR2 sequences are ENHRY and SYGVKD. The CDR3 is CATDPGGNTGELFF. CDR3 DNA sequence: TGTGCCACCGACCCAGGGGGCAACACCGGGGAGCTGTTTTTT.

The V gene is TRBV6-1, the J gene TRBJ1-5; the D gene is possibly TRBD1 (6 bases). V gave up 6 bases and J gave up 1 base, with 13 bases separating them. Per germline, CDR1 MNHNS and CDR2 SASEGT. The CDR3 contains 15 residues. CDR3 in DNA: TGTGCCAGCAGCGCGGGGGGCGGGAGCAATCAGCCCCAGCATTTT. This gives the protein CASSAGGGSNQPQHF.

V usage is TRBV2 and J usage is TRBJ2-5; D is perhaps TRBD1 (6 bases). V was cut by 7 bases and J by 2 bases, with 11 bases left in between. Germline V gives CDR1 SNHLY, CDR2 FYNNEI. This CDR3 is 13 amino acids long. CDR3 bases: TGTGCCAGCATACAACAGGGTCAAGAGACCCAGTACTTC. This gives the protein CASIQQGQETQYF.

A few counts support this clonotype. The V gene is TRBV28, the J gene TRBJ2-3; D is ambiguous. The germline gives CDR1 MDHEN, CDR2 SYDVKM. The CDR3 is 19 amino acids. V lost 2 bases and J 0 bases, leaving 21 bases between the germline ends. The CDR3 is CASSLTPLAERMSTDTQYF. The DNA for the CDR3 is TGTGCCAGCAGTTTAACCCCTCTTGCAGAGAGGATGAGCACAGATACGCAGTATTTT.

The genes are TRBV4-1 and TRBJ2-7, with 7 bases aligning to TRBD1. The CDR3 extends over 15 amino acids. Per germline, CDR1 MGHRA and CDR2 YSYEKL. V was pared by 1 base and J by 3 bases, with 6 bases of the junction left unmatched. CDR3 in DNA: TGCGCCAGCAGCCAAGCCGGGACAGTCCGCTACGAGCAGTACTTC. Protein: CASSQAGTVRYEQYF.

This clonotype was observed once. The chain links TRBV7-8 to TRBJ2-5; TRBD1 matches 9 bases. The CDR3 is 16 amino acids. CDR1 and CDR2 (germline): SGHVS, FQNEAQ. The ends lost 5 bases at V and 6 bases at J; junction bases unmatched: 13. CDR3: CASSQNRDRVGQTQYF. DNA for the CDR3: TGTGCCAGCAGCCAGAACCGGGACAGGGTAGGGCAGACCCAGTACTTC.

This clonotype occurred a few times. CDR3 nucleotides: TGCGCCAGCAGCCAAGGGGGACAGGGTATTTACGAGACCCAGTACTTC. Amino acids: CASSQGGQGIYETQYF. This sequence joins TRBV4-1 and TRBJ2-5; the match to TRBD1 covers 9 bases. CDR1 and CDR2 from the germline V gene are MGHRA and YSYEKL. V was pared by 1 base and J by 5 bases, with 8 bases of the junction left unmatched. The CDR3 has 16 residues.

This clonotype has just a few counts. V is TRBV3-1 and J is TRBJ2-5; no definite D call. CDR3 size: 12 residues. Germline V gene sequence: CDR1 LGHDT, CDR2 YNNKEL (reference sequence). Trimming removed 1 base at V and 11 bases at J, with 11 bases between. CDR3 nucleotide sequence: TGTGCCAGCAGCCAAGGCGATAAGGAGCAGTACTTC. It is translated as CASSQGDKEQYF.

This clonotype was observed once. The chain joins TRBV4-3 to TRBJ2-5, with unresolved D. This CDR3 is 14 amino acids long. Germline-derived CDR1 and CDR2 are LGHNA and YSLEER. V was trimmed by 0 bases and J by 0 bases, leaving 5 bases between them. The CDR3 region has the DNA TGCGCCAGCAGCCAAGACCAGGACCAAGAGACCCAGTACTTC. Translation gives CASSQDQDQETQYF.

The chain links TRBV2 to TRBJ2-7; D is possibly TRBD1 or TRBD2 (5 bases each). There are 15 residues in the CDR3. Trimming took 6 bases from V and 7 from J, leaving 22 bases between them. The germline V gene encodes CDR1 SNHLY and CDR2 FYNNEI. The CDR3, as DNA: TGTGCCAGCAGAGCGGACACTGGAGGTTGGTCGGAGCAGTACTTC. This encodes CASRADTGGWSEQYF.

The chain has TRBV27 and TRBJ2-7; 12 nucleotides match TRBD1. The J call may be faulty, since TRBJ2-5 better matches the DNA end. The V gene's germline CDR1 is MNHEY and CDR2 SMNVEV (reference sequence). The CDR3 totals 18 residues. The CDR3 region has the DNA TGTGCCGCCCACCTGTTTGTTTCCGGGACAGGGGGCAGGGAGACCCAGTACTTC. This translates into CAAHLFVSGTGGRETQYF.

This clonotype appeared a few times. The rearrangement joins TRBV4-2 to TRBJ2-3, with D perhaps being TRBD1 or TRBD2 (6 bases each). The V and J ends lost 3 bases and 0 bases respectively, with 22 bases between them. CDR3 length: 19 amino acids. Germline V gene lookup returns CDR1 LGHNA and CDR2 YNFKEQ. The CDR3 DNA reads as TGTGCCAGCAGCCAGACCCGGCACGGGGGACACATGAGCACAGATACGCAGTATTTT. It encodes CASSQTRHGGHMSTDTQYF.